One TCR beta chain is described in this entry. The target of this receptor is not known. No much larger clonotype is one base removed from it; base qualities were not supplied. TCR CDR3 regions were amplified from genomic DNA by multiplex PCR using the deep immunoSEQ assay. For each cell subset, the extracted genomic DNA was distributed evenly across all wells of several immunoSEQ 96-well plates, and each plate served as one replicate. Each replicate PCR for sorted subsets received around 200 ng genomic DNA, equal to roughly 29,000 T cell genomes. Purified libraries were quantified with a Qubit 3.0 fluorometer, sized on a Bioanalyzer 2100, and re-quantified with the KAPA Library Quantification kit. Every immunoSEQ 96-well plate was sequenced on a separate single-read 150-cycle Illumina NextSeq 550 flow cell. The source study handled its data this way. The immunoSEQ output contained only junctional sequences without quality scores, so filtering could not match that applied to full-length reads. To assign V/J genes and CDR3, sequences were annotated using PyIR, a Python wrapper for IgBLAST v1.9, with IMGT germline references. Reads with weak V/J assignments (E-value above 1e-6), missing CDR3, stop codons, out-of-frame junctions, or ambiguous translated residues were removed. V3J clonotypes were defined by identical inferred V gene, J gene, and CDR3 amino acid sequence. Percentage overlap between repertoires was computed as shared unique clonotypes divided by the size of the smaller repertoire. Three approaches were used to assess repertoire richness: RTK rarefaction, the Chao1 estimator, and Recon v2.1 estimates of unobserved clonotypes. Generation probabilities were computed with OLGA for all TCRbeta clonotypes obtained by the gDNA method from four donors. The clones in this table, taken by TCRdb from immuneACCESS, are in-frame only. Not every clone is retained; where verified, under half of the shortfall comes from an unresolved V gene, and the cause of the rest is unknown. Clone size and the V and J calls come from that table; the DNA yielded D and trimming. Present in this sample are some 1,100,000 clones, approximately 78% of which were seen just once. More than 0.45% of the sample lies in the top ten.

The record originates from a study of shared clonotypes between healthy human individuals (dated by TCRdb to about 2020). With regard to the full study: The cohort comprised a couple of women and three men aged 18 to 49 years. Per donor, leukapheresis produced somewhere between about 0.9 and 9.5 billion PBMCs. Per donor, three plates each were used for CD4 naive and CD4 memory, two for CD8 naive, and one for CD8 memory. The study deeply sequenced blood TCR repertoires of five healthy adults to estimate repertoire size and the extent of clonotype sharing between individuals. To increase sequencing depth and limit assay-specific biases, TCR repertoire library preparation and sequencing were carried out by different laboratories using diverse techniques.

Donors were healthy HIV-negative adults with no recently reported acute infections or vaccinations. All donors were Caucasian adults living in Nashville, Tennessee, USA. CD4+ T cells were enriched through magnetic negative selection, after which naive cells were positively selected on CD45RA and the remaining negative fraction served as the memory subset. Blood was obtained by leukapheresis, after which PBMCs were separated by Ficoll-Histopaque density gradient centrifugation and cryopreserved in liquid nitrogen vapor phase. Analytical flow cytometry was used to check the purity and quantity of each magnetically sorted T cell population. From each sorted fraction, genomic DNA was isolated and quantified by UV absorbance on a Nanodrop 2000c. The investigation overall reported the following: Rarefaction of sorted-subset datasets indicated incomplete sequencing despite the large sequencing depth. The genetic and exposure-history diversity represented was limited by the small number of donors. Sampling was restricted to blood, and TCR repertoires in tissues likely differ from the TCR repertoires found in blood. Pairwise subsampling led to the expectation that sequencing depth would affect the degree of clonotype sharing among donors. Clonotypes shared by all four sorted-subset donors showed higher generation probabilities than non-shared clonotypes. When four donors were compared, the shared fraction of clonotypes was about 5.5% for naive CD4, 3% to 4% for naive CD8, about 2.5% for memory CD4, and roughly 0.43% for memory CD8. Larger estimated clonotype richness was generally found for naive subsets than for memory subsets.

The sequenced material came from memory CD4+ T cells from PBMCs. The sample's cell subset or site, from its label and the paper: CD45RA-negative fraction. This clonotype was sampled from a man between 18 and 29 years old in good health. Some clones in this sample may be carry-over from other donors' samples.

The CDR3 region: CASSLSLRGRGISGVDTQYF. The DNA sequence is TGTGCCAGCAGTTTATCATTAAGGGGCCGCGGCATATCTGGGGTAGATACGCAGTATTTT. The chain is assembled from TRBV28 and TRBJ2-3; the best D guess is TRBD1, with 5 bases matching. The trim is 1 base for V and 5 bases for J, with a gap of 28 bases between the germline ends. Based on the germline V gene, the CDR1 and CDR2 sequences are MDHEN and SYDVKM. Reading from cysteine to phenylalanine, the CDR3 counts 20 amino acids. The retained sequence is limited to the CDR3, 60 bases, with the frame set at the first base.